The rows below give T cell receptor beta chains drawn from one sample of a study of graft-versus-host responses after intestinal transplantation. Here immunoSEQ multiplex PCR was the method, and the copy in TCRdb shows in-frame clones only, minus some. This table holds about 93,000 clones, approximately 78% found once. Which antigens these TCRs recognize remains unknown. The specimen was unstimulated CD4+ T cells sorted from spleen or lymph node cells, collected before intestinal transplant. Source of these receptors: a human donor who received an intestinal transplant. CDR3s include the opening cysteine and the closing phenylalanine or tryptophan. A D gene is named only where the DNA matches it firmly. Expanded clones get a size class; other rows say once, few or many, or leave the size out.

clone size	J gene	V gene	D gene	CDR3 DNA	CDR3 protein
.	TRBJ2-2	TRBV5-1	TRBD2	TGCGCCAGCAGCCGATTAGCGGGAACGAACACCGGGGAGCTGTTTTTT	CASSRLAGTNTGELFF
.	TRBJ2-5	TRBV5-1	.	TGCGCCAGCAGCTCGCCCGGCGGAAAGGCCAAAGAGACCCAGTACTTC	CASSSPGGKAKETQYF
.	TRBJ2-3	TRBV5-1	TRBD2	TGCGCCAGCCGGAAGCGGGGGGCTAGCGGCGAGTCTAGCACAGATACGCAGTATTTT	CASRKRGASGESSTDTQYF
.	TRBJ2-2	TRBV21-1	.	TGTGCCAGCAGCTACACGATCGGGGTTGAGAACACCGGGGAGCTGTTTTTT	CASSYTIGVENTGELFF
.	TRBJ1-2	TRBV7-8	TRBD1	TGTGCCAGCAGCTCCTTACAGGGGGCAGTTGGCTACACCTTC	CASSSLQGAVGYTF
.	TRBJ2-5	TRBV5-1	TRBD2	TGCGCCAGCAGCTTGGTTCTAGCGGGAGAGGAGACCCAGTACTTC	CASSLVLAGEETQYF
.	TRBJ1-5	TRBV4-1	.	TGCGCCAGCAGCCAAGAGGGTGGCAGGGGAAGCAATCAGCCCCAGCATTTT	CASSQEGGRGSNQPQHF
once	TRBJ2-7	TRBV5-1	.	TGCGCCAGCATAAAGACTCCGACCCTCTCTGACGAGCAGTACTTC	CASIKTPTLSDEQYF
.	TRBJ2-7	TRBV4-1	.	TGCGCCAGCAGCCGCCGTCCCGGAGCGGATGAGTACGAGCAGTACTTC	CASSRRPGADEYEQYF
.	TRBJ2-2	TRBV28	TRBD2	TGTGCCAGCAGACAAGCGGGGGTTTACACCGGGGAGCTGTTTTTT	CASRQAGVYTGELFF
.	TRBJ1-2	TRBV6-5	.	TGTGCCAGCAGTTACGGGTCTAGCCCCTATGGCTACACCTTC	CASSYGSSPYGYTF
few	TRBJ1-2	TRBV6-5	TRBD1	TGTGCCAGCAGTTACTCAAACATCGGACAGGGCTATGGCTACACCTTC	CASSYSNIGQGYGYTF
.	TRBJ1-1	TRBV7-6	.	TGTGCCAGCAGTCTCAGTGGGAACACTGAAGCTTTCTTT	CASSLSGNTEAFF
.	TRBJ2-2	TRBV7-3	.	TGTGCCAGCAGCCCAGCCGCGGGGGCGGGCGGGGAGCTGTTTTTT	CASSPAAGAGGELFF
.	TRBJ1-1	TRBV5-8	.	TGTGCCAGCAGCTTGTTGGGGGGCACTGAAGCTTTCTTT	CASSLLGGTEAFF
.	TRBJ1-2	TRBV11-2	.	TGTGCCAGCAGCCAGAGGGGGATCTATGGCTACACCTTC	CASSQRGIYGYTF
.	TRBJ2-1	TRBV5-1	TRBD1	TGCGCCAGCAGCTTGAACGACAGGGGCCTTCGCTCCTACAATGAGCAGTTCTTC	CASSLNDRGLRSYNEQFF
.	TRBJ2-1	TRBV5-1	.	TGCGCCAGCAGCTTGGCCGCCGGGGGTGCATACAATGAGCAGTTCTTC	CASSLAAGGAYNEQFF
.	TRBJ2-4	TRBV19	.	TGTGCCAGTAGTAGAAGGCTGGGGGGAGTAGCCAAAAACATTCAGTACTTC	CASSRRLGGVAKNIQYF
.	TRBJ1-2	TRBV19	TRBD1	TGTGCCAGTAGTATGATACAGGGGGCTGGCTACACCTTC	CASSMIQGAGYTF
.	TRBJ1-6	TRBV4-2	TRBD1	TGTGCCAGCAGCCAAGGCTCGGGACAGGGGTCACCCCTCCACTTT	CASSQGSGQGSPLHF
few	TRBJ2-7	TRBV28	TRBD2	TGTGCCAGCAGTTTTGAGCTAGCGGGGTTATCCTACGAGCAGTACTTC	CASSFELAGLSYEQYF
.	TRBJ2-3	TRBV9	.	TGTGCCAGCAGCGGGAGCGATTTGGCGCAGTATTTT	CASSGSDLAQYF
.	TRBJ2-5	TRBV4-2	.	TGTGCCAGCAGCCAAGATTGGTCCAGGCAAGAGACCCAGTACTTC	CASSQDWSRQETQYF
.	TRBJ1-5	TRBV2	TRBD1	TGTGCCAGCACCATGACAGGGGGCGGAGGTCAGCCCCAGCATTTT	CASTMTGGGGQPQHF
.	TRBJ1-1	TRBV12-2	.	TGTGCAAGTCGCCATACGGACAGGTTCATGAACACTGAAGCTTTCTTT	CASRHTDRFMNTEAFF
.	TRBJ2-3	TRBV9	.	TGTGCCAGCAGGGGGCGGGGTTCCACAGATACGCAGTATTTT	CASRGRGSTDTQYF
.	TRBJ2-2	TRBV27	TRBD1	TGTGCCAGCAGTTTGAGGGGGACAGTGACCCGGCTGGGGGAGCTGTTTTTT	CASSLRGTVTRLGELFF
once	TRBJ2-7	TRBV5-1	TRBD2	TGCGCCAGCAGCATTTCTAGCGGGGCACACTATGAGCAGTACTTC	CASSISSGAHYEQYF
.	TRBJ1-2	TRBV28	.	TGTGCCAGCAGCCCCGGTGGGGGGACTAACTATGGCTACACCTTC	CASSPGGGTNYGYTF
.	TRBJ2-2	TRBV5-1	.	TGCGCCAGCAGCTCGGACACGGCGAACACCGGGGAGCTGTTTTTT	CASSSDTANTGELFF
.	TRBJ1-2	TRBV11-1	.	TGTGCCAGCAGCTTTCCCGGAGTCAGCTATGGCTACACCTTC	CASSFPGVSYGYTF
.	TRBJ1-1	TRBV6-1	.	TGTGCCAGCAGTGAAAGACATCGTAACACTGAAGCTTTCTTT	CASSERHRNTEAFF
.	TRBJ2-2	TRBV13	.	TGTGCCAGCAGCGGTAGCGGTCAGGCCGGGGAGCTGTTTTTT	CASSGSGQAGELFF
.	TRBJ2-5	TRBV6-5	.	TGTGCCAGCAGACCCTCTAACCTATTCGAGGAGACCCAGTACTTC	CASRPSNLFEETQYF
.	TRBJ2-7	TRBV6-5	.	TGTGCCAGCAGGCACAACAGGTACGAGCAGTACTTC	CASRHNRYEQYF
.	TRBJ2-3	TRBV7-3	.	TGTGCCAGCAGCTTAATTGCGGGTACAGATACGCAGTATTTT	CASSLIAGTDTQYF
.	TRBJ1-4	TRBV27	.	TGTGCCAGCAGTGCCAACAGGGAAGCGAATGAAAAACTGTTTTTT	CASSANREANEKLFF
once	TRBJ1-4	TRBV2	.	TGTGCCAGCAGTGTGGGGGCAGCTAATGAAAAACTGTTTTTT	CASSVGAANEKLFF
.	TRBJ1-5	TRBV7-7	TRBD1	TGTGCTAGCAGCACCAAGGACAGGCATAGCAATCAGCCCCAGCATTTT	CASSTKDRHSNQPQHF
.	TRBJ2-7	TRBV21-1	.	TGTGCCAGCAGCAAAGAGAGGACTAGCGGAGTGGTGCCCCACGAGCAGTACTTC	CASSKERTSGVVPHEQYF
.	TRBJ1-5	TRBV6-1	TRBD1	TGTGCCAGCAGTGAAGTGGGGACAGGGCTGGGTCAGCCCCAGCATTTT	CASSEVGTGLGQPQHF
once	TRBJ2-4	TRBV5-6	.	TGTGCCAGCAGCTCACCGGGACTCGCAGAAAACATTCAGTACTTC	CASSSPGLAENIQYF
many	TRBJ1-5	TRBV5-3	.	TGTGCCGAGGGGGTTCAGGGGAATTTT	CAEGVQGNF
.	TRBJ1-6	TRBV5-1	.	TGCGCCAGCAGCTTCGGGACACAGAGGAATTCACCCCTCCACTTT	CASSFGTQRNSPLHF
.	TRBJ1-3	TRBV6-5	TRBD1	TGTGCCAGCAAACGGGACAGCTCTCCTGGAAACACCATATATTTT	CASKRDSSPGNTIYF
.	TRBJ1-5	TRBV6-5	.	TGTGCCAGCAGTTATGGGGGGAACAATCAGCCCCAGCATTTT	CASSYGGNNQPQHF
.	TRBJ2-2	TRBV18	.	TGTGCCAGCTCACCACGAGTTCCAGGGGTAGACACCGGGGAGCTGTTTTTT	CASSPRVPGVDTGELFF
.	TRBJ2-6	TRBV19	.	TGTGCCAGTAGCGCAGGGTACGCTGGGGCCAACGTCCTGACTTTC	CASSAGYAGANVLTF